Shown below are 24 T cell receptor beta chains from a single sample sequenced in a study of shared clonotypes between healthy human individuals. The table came from immunoSEQ multiplex PCR; TCRdb's copy has only in-frame clones and leaves some out. The data show under 2,500,000 clones, approximately 96% seen once. The specimen sequenced was naive CD4+ T cells sorted from blood. Documented subset: CD45RA+ positively selected. These receptors were taken from a man between 18 and 29 years old in good health.

About this clone itself: In the same sample, other DNA sequences code for this CDR3. This chain uses TRBV7-2 with TRBJ2-3, with unresolved D. The V gene lost 1 base and the J gene lost 0 bases, with 5 bases spanning the gap. The length of the CDR3 is 14 residues. CDR1 is SGHTA and CDR2 is FQGNSA in the germline V gene. CDR3 nucleotides: TGTGCCAGCAGCTTAGACGGAAGCACAGATACGCAGTATTTT. The encoded protein is CASSLDGSTDTQYF. Using reference TRBV7-2 and TRBJ2-3 for the parts outside the CDR3, the full variable domain is GAGVSQSPSNKVTEKGKDVELRCDPISGHTALYWYRQSLGQGLEFLIYFQGNSAPDKSGLPSDRFSAERTGGSVSTLTIQRTQQEDSAVYLCASSLDGSTDTQYFGPGTRLTVL.

The chain is built from TRBV10-1 and TRBJ2-6; possible D gene TRBD1, 6 bases. The V and J ends lost 5 bases and 1 base respectively, with 9 bases between them. The CDR3 runs 15 residues. Germline assignment: CDR1 WNHNN and CDR2 SYGVQD (reference sequence). The DNA for the CDR3 is TGCGCCAGCAGTCCAGGGGCTTCTGGGGCCAACGTCCTGACTTTC. Amino acid sequence: CASSPGASGANVLTF.

The chain combines TRBV7-2 with TRBJ2-5, with 11 bases identical to TRBD2. Germline CDR1 is SGHTA and CDR2 is FQGNSA. The CDR3 length is 18 residues. Trimming took 4 bases from V and 0 from J; bases not matched to a gene: 10. CDR3 coding DNA: TGTGCCAGCAGCTCCCCCGGGACTAGCGGAAAGTACCAAGAGACCCAGTACTTC. This codes for CASSSPGTSGKYQETQYF.

The chain carries TRBV5-1 and TRBJ2-3; 11 bases fit TRBD2. V gave up 4 bases and J gave up 6 bases; unmatched junction bases: 10. The V gene's germline CDR1 is SGHRS and CDR2 YFSETQ. The CDR3 covers 16 residues. The CDR3 loop is CASSLEGLAVSDTQYF. The CDR3 region has the DNA TGCGCCAGCAGCCTGGAGGGACTAGCGGTATCTGATACGCAGTATTTT.

This clone was recorded only once. The rearrangement uses TRBV6-5 and TRBJ2-3; TRBD2 aligns across 8 bases. The germline V gene encodes CDR1 MNHEY and CDR2 SVGAGI. V lost 2 bases and J lost 6; bases outside the gene matches: 7. The CDR3 loop spans 15 amino acids. CDR3 DNA: TGTGCCAGCAGTTACAGTAGCGGGATGGGGGATACGCAGTATTTT. It specifies CASSYSSGMGDTQYF.

Worth noting for this clone: This same CDR3 is encoded by further DNA sequences in the sample. The rearrangement joins TRBV5-6 to TRBJ2-4, with D possibly being TRBD1 (5 bases). The V gene's germline CDR1 is SGHDT and CDR2 YYEEEE. CDR3 size: 15 residues. Trimming took off 0 bases at V and 0 bases at J, with 7 bases between the two ends. CDR3: CASSLEGKAKNIQYF. CDR3 nucleotides: TGTGCCAGCAGCTTGGAGGGGAAAGCCAAAAACATTCAGTACTTC.

The V call is TRBV19, the J call TRBJ2-4; no definite D call. The CDR3 sequence is 16 residues long. V was cut by 2 bases and J by 1 base, with 12 bases left in between. Germline CDR1 LNHDA, CDR2 SQIVND (reference sequence). The CDR3 region is CASSILAGLAKNIQYF. The CDR3 DNA reads TGTGCCAGTAGTATATTGGCAGGTCTGGCCAAAAACATTCAGTACTTC.

J is TRBJ2-3 and V is TRBV10-3; 9 nucleotides line up with TRBD1. The CDR3 extends over 15 amino acids. Germline CDR1 is ENHRY and CDR2 is SYGVKD. Unmatched junction bases numbered 6, after V lost 2 bases and J lost 6 bases. This CDR3 reads CAISEGTGMLDTQYF. In DNA, the CDR3 is TGTGCCATCAGTGAGGGGACAGGGATGTTGGATACGCAGTATTTT.

The chain recombines TRBV2 with TRBJ1-2; 7 bases agree with TRBD1. V lost 5 bases, J lost 8 bases, and 8 bases stayed unmatched. The CDR3 sequence is 13 residues long. Germline loops: CDR1 SNHLY, CDR2 FYNNEI. CDR3 in amino acids: CASSPDRAQGYTF. CDR3 in DNA: TGTGCCAGCAGTCCCGACAGGGCTCAAGGCTACACCTTC.

The chain joins TRBV10-1 to TRBJ2-1, with TRBD2 matching 10 bases. Germline V lookup: CDR1 WNHNN, CDR2 SYGVQD (reference sequence). The CDR3 loop spans 15 amino acids. The V gene end was trimmed by 1 base and the J gene end by 9 bases; junction bases not matched to a gene: 6. CDR3 sequence: CASSELVAGGVEQFF. DNA of the CDR3: TGCGCCAGCAGTGAGTTGGTAGCGGGAGGAGTTGAGCAGTTCTTC.

The CDR3 spells CSVRGRTASSTNEKLFF. The CDR3 DNA sequence: TGCAGCGTTCGGGGTCGAACAGCTTCTTCAACTAATGAAAAACTGTTTTTT. The chain has TRBV29-1 and TRBJ1-4; D unresolved. V lost 5 bases and J lost 0, with 19 bases in between. Germline CDR1 and CDR2: SQVTM and ANQGSEA. The CDR3 length is 17 residues. Filled out from reference TRBV29-1 and TRBJ1-4, the complete variable domain reads SAVISQKPSRDICQRGTSLTIQCQVDSQVTMMFWYRQQPGQSLTLIATANQGSEATYESGFVIDKFPISRPNLTFSTLTVSNMSPEDSSIYLCSVRGRTASSTNEKLFFGSGTQLSVL.

The chain uses TRBV30 and TRBJ1-5, with D perhaps TRBD1 (5 bases). With 2 bases removed from V and 3 bases from J, the gap between germline ends came to 14 bases. Germline V gene data show CDR1 as GTSNPN and CDR2 as SVGIG (reference sequence). This CDR3 region has 15 residues. This CDR3 reads CAWSLGQGDNQPQHF. Written as DNA, the CDR3 is TGTGCCTGGAGTCTGGGGCAGGGAGACAATCAGCCCCAGCATTTT.

The genes are TRBV27 and TRBJ2-3; 11 bases line up with TRBD1. After removal of 3 bases from V and 7 bases from J, the junction contained 9 bases not matched to a gene. The germline V gene has CDR1 MNHEY and CDR2 SMNVEV (reference sequence). CDR3 length: 16 amino acids. CDR3 in DNA: TGTGCCAGCAGTTTCCCAGGGGGGGACAGGGGGAATACGCAGTATTTT. The encoded protein is CASSFPGGDRGNTQYF.

CDR3 protein: CASSLEGSRHEQYF. Written as DNA, the CDR3 is TGCGCCAGCAGCTTGGAGGGCTCCCGCCACGAGCAGTACTTC. The rearrangement joins TRBV5-1 to TRBJ2-7; D is unclear. CDR1 and CDR2 (germline): SGHRS, YFSETQ. Trimming stripped 0 bases from V and 5 bases from J, with 12 bases between. The CDR3 runs to 14 residues.

This clone was picked up one time. The rearrangement uses TRBV6-5 and TRBJ2-2, with 8 bases aligning to TRBD2. V gave up 5 bases and J gave up 5 bases; unmatched junction bases: 7. Germline values: CDR1 MNHEY, CDR2 SVGAGI. The CDR3 spans 15 residues. CDR3 loop: CASSRLASGTGELFF. Written as DNA, the CDR3 is TGTGCCAGCAGTAGGTTGGCTAGCGGGACCGGGGAGCTGTTTTTT.

With regard to this clone: This sample also contains other DNA sequences that code for the same CDR3. The rearrangement uses TRBV11-2 and TRBJ2-1; 9 nucleotides align to TRBD2. This CDR3 contains 15 residues. Germline assignment: CDR1 SGHAT and CDR2 FQNNGV. After removal of 5 bases from V and 4 bases from J, the junction contained 6 bases not matched to a gene. This CDR3 reads CASSPRLAEYNEQFF. CDR3 in DNA: TGTGCCAGCAGCCCGAGACTAGCGGAGTACAATGAGCAGTTCTTC.

This rearrangement joins TRBV30 to TRBJ2-1; 10 bases map to TRBD2. This CDR3 is 14 amino acids long. Trimming removed 2 bases from V and 7 bases from J; junction bases left unmatched: 5. Germline loops: CDR1 GTSNPN, CDR2 SVGIG (reference sequence). In nucleotides, the CDR3 is TGTGCCTGGAGTACGACTAGCGGGCTTAATGAGCAGTTCTTC. It specifies CAWSTTSGLNEQFF.

The chain has TRBV7-3 and TRBJ1-2; tentative D call: TRBD1 (5 bases). Trimming took off 5 bases at V and 2 bases at J, with 21 bases between the two ends. Germline assignment: CDR1 SGHTA and CDR2 FQGTGA. This CDR3 contains 17 residues. The CDR3 bases are TGTGCCAGCAGCCCTGGCGGCGGCGGCGGGGGAAACTATGGCTACACCTTC. Amino acid sequence: CASSPGGGGGGNYGYTF.

The J gene is TRBJ2-2, the V gene TRBV9; 9 positions agree with TRBD2. V dropped 0 bases and J dropped 6; count of bases not matched to a gene: 9. Germline V CDR1 and CDR2: SGDLS, YYNGEE. This CDR3 is 17 amino acids long. The CDR3 spells CASSVGSLAGGPGELFF. In DNA form, the CDR3 reads TGTGCCAGCAGCGTAGGGAGCCTTGCGGGGGGGCCCGGGGAGCTGTTTTTT.

The CDR3 bases are TGTGCCAGCAGTCCTTCCGGGACAGGGATCAACGAGCAGTACTTC. Its protein is CASSPSGTGINEQYF. The chain links TRBV28 to TRBJ2-7; 9 nucleotides agree with TRBD1. The germline CDR1 and CDR2 sequences are MDHEN and SYDVKM. This CDR3 region has 15 residues. The trim removed 5 bases at V and 5 bases at J, leaving 10 bases unmatched.

V and J are TRBV11-2 and TRBJ1-5, with TRBD1 identical over 9 bases. J was trimmed by 3 bases and V by 8 bases; bases with no gene match: 5. The germline gives CDR1 SGHAT, CDR2 FQNNGV. The CDR3 is made up of 14 amino acids. The CDR3 region is CASSRDRVNQPQHF. DNA of the CDR3: TGTGCCAGCTCCCGGGACAGGGTCAATCAGCCCCAGCATTTT.

The chain uses TRBV7-8 and TRBJ2-1, with a possible D match to TRBD2 (6 bases). Trimming shortened V by 7 bases and J by 10 bases, and 11 bases separated the two germline ends. The CDR3 extends over 11 amino acids. CDR1 and CDR2 from the germline V gene are SGHVS and FQNEAQ. The CDR3 sequence: CASTPGGEQFF. The CDR3 DNA sequence: TGTGCCAGCACCCCAGGAGGGGAGCAGTTCTTC.

The genes are TRBV28 and TRBJ1-1; tentatively, D is TRBD1 (6 bases). The CDR3 totals 14 residues. Germline V gene data show CDR1 as MDHEN and CDR2 as SYDVKM. Trimming cost V 1 base and J 6 bases, with 12 bases left between them. The CDR3 region is CASSLLGGNPEAFF. The CDR3, as DNA: TGTGCCAGCAGTTTATTAGGGGGAAACCCTGAAGCTTTCTTT.

This clone was observed once. The chain has TRBV5-1 and TRBJ2-6; TRBD1 agrees at 7 bases. Trimming removed 4 bases from V and 4 bases from J; junction bases left unmatched: 5. Germline loops: CDR1 SGHRS, CDR2 YFSETQ. The CDR3 loop spans 15 amino acids. This CDR3 is CASSAWGQGANVLTF. In nucleotides, the CDR3 is TGCGCCAGCAGCGCTTGGGGACAGGGGGCCAACGTCCTGACTTTC.